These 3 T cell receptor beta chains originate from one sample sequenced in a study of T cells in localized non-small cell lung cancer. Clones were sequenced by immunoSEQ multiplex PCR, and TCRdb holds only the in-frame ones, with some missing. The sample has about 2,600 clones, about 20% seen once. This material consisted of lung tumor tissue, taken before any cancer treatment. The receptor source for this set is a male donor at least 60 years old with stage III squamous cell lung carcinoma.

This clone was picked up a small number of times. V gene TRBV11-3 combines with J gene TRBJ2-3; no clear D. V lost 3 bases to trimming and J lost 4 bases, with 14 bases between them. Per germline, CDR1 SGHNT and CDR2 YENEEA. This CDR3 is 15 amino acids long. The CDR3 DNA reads TGTGCCAGCAGCTTGGTGGGCGACTTTGCAGATACGCAGTATTTT. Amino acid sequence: CASSLVGDFADTQYF.

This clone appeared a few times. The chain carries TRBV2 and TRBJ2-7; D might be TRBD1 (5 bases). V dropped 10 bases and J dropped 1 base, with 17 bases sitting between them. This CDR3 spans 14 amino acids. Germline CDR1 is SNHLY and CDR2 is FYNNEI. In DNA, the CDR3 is TGTGCCACTACTCAGGGCAGGGCTTCCTACGAGCAGTACTTC. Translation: CATTQGRASYEQYF.

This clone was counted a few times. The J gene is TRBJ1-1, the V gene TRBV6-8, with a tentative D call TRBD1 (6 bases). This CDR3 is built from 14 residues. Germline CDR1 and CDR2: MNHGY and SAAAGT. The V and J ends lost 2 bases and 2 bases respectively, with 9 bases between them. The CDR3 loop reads CASSYGTPNTEAFF. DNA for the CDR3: TGTGCCAGCAGTTACGGGACACCCAACACTGAAGCTTTCTTT.